These 27 T cell receptor beta chains share one sample of origin, sequenced in a study of CD8 T cells in Susac syndrome. Random hexamers were used to reverse transcribe an amount of roughly 0.5 to 1 ug RNA. Each CDR3 protein gets one entry after TCRdb re-called the immunoSEQ multiplex PCR reads with MiXCR. The data hold tens of thousands of distinct CDR3 sequences, with about 94% observed a single time. The sample was CD8+ T cells from PBMCs. These receptors originate from a human donor with multiple sclerosis.

The CDR3 protein is CASRPTGGLEGYTF. The CDR3 DNA reads TGTGCCAGCAGGCCAACGGGGGGCCTAGAGGGCTACACCTTC. V usage is TRBV5-6 and J usage is TRBJ1-2; D perhaps matches TRBD1 (6 bases). CDR1 is SGHDT, CDR2 YYEEEE, per germline. The CDR3 consists of 14 residues. Deletions cut 5 bases from V and 8 bases from J, with 19 bases between.

The chain links TRBV28 to TRBJ2-1, with 7 bases lining up with TRBD1. The CDR3 length is 13 residues. CDR1 and CDR2 from the germline V gene are MDHEN and SYDVKM. J lost 2 bases, V lost 9 bases, and 4 bases had no gene match. In DNA, the CDR3 is TGTGCCAGTGAGACAGGGACCTACAATGAGCAGTTCTTC. This codes for CASETGTYNEQFF. Variable domain in full (rest from reference TRBV28 and TRBJ2-1): DVKVTQSSRYLVKRTGEKVFLECVQDMDHENMFWYRQDPGLGLRLIYFSYDVKMKEKGDIPEGYSVSREKKERFSLILESASTNQTSMYLCASETGTYNEQFFGPGTRLTVL.

The chain recombines TRBV9 with TRBJ2-1; 13 bases fit TRBD2. The germline V gene has CDR1 SGDLS and CDR2 YYNGEE. This CDR3 region has 19 residues. V dropped 0 bases and J dropped 0; count of bases not matched to a gene: 6. The CDR3 sequence is CASSVGLAGGSSSYNEQFF. The CDR3 DNA reads as TGTGCCAGCAGCGTAGGACTAGCGGGGGGATCAAGCTCCTACAATGAGCAGTTCTTC.

The V gene is TRBV11-2, the J gene TRBJ2-1, with a tentative D call TRBD2 (6 bases). This CDR3 contains 15 residues. V was shortened by 3 bases and J by 3 bases, with 12 bases between the two germline ends. CDR1 is SGHAT and CDR2 is FQNNGV in the germline V gene. CDR3 region: CASSFRDSYYNEQFF. The DNA of the CDR3 is TGTGCCAGCAGCTTCCGGGACTCTTACTACAATGAGCAGTTCTTC.

V gene TRBV7-8 combines with J gene TRBJ2-7, with unresolved D. V was trimmed by 5 bases and J by 5 bases, leaving 10 bases between them. From germline, CDR1 is SGHVS and CDR2 FQNEAQ. There are 12 residues in the CDR3. The CDR3 bases are TGTGCCAGCAGCCCACCACAGAACGAGCAGTACTTC. Translation gives CASSPPQNEQYF. The whole variable domain, filled in from reference TRBV7-8 and TRBJ2-7, reads GAGVSQSPRYKVAKRGQDVALRCDPISGHVSLFWYQQALGQGPEFLTYFQNEAQLDKSGLPSDRFFAERPEGSVSTLKIQRTQQEDSAVYLCASSPPQNEQYFGPGTRLTVT.

V gene TRBV20-1 combines with J gene TRBJ1-5; D not resolved. The ends were cut back, 6 bases at V and 3 bases at J, with 9 bases in the middle. The CDR3 has 12 amino acids. Per the germline V gene, CDR1 is DFQATT and CDR2 is SNEGSKA (reference sequence). CDR3 protein: CSALQDNQPQHF. CDR3 nucleotide sequence: TGCAGTGCCCTTCAGGACAATCAGCCCCAGCATTTT.

The genes are TRBV30 and TRBJ2-2; a possible D gene is TRBD1 (7 bases). CDR3 length equals 14 residues. Trimming left V 7 bases short and J 4 bases short, with 16 bases between. Germline-derived CDR1 and CDR2 are GTSNPN and SVGIG (reference sequence). CDR3 bases: TGTGCCTACGGAGGGGGCGTCGGCACCGGGGAGCTGTTTTTT. Protein: CAYGGGVGTGELFF.

The chain is built from TRBV15 and TRBJ1-2; D unresolved. Per the germline V gene, CDR1 is LNHNV and CDR2 is YYDKDF (reference sequence). Trimming shortened V by 1 base and J by 7 bases, and 10 bases separated the two germline ends. This CDR3 has 13 amino acids. The CDR3 spells CATSRGSVSGYTF. Written as DNA, the CDR3 is TGTGCCACCAGCAGAGGTTCAGTCAGTGGCTACACCTTC.

The rearrangement joins TRBV20-1 to TRBJ2-1; D possibly corresponds to TRBD1 (5 bases). Looked up from germline, CDR1 is DFQATT and CDR2 is SNEGSKA (reference sequence). V was shortened by 4 bases and J by 1 base, with 17 bases between the two germline ends. The CDR3 sequence is 16 residues long. CDR3 loop: CSATSIGASSYNEQFF. The DNA of the CDR3 is TGCAGTGCTACCAGCATAGGGGCCAGTTCCTACAATGAGCAGTTCTTC.

V is TRBV4-3 and J is TRBJ1-6; a possible D gene is TRBD1 (5 bases). Germline V lookup: CDR1 LGHNA, CDR2 YSLEER. The CDR3 consists of 15 residues. Trimming left V 0 bases short and J 9 bases short, with 12 bases between. CDR3 coding DNA: TGCGCCAGCAGCCAAGATCAGGGATCGAGTTCACCCCTCCACTTT. It yields the protein CASSQDQGSSSPLHF.

The V gene is TRBV2, the J gene TRBJ2-5; D perhaps matches TRBD2 (6 bases). Germline CDR1 and CDR2: SNHLY and FYNNEI. This CDR3 contains 15 residues. Trimming shortened V by 0 bases and J by 2 bases, and 10 bases separated the two germline ends. The CDR3 sequence: CASSEAAGWQETQYF. The CDR3, as DNA: TGTGCCAGCAGTGAAGCGGCGGGGTGGCAAGAGACCCAGTACTTC. Filled out from reference TRBV2 and TRBJ2-5, the complete variable domain reads EPEVTQTPSHQVTQMGQEVILRCVPISNHLYFYWYRQILGQKVEFLVSFYNNEISEKSEIFDDQFSVERPDGSNFTLKIRSTKLEDSAMYFCASSEAAGWQETQYFGPGTRLLVL.

The genes are TRBV11-1 and TRBJ2-5; 11 positions agree with TRBD2. V trimming: 5 bases; J trimming: 2 bases; junction bases outside the gene matches: 7. Germline V lookup: CDR1 SGHAT, CDR2 FQDESV (reference sequence). The length of the CDR3 is 16 residues. The CDR3 DNA follows: TGTGCCAGCAGCCAGACTAGCGGGATAAGACAAGAGACCCAGTACTTC. The encoded protein is CASSQTSGIRQETQYF.

The V call is TRBV27, the J call TRBJ1-5, with D unresolved. The germline V gene encodes CDR1 MNHEY and CDR2 SMNVEV (reference sequence). This CDR3 is built from 12 residues. Trimming removed 3 bases at V and 0 bases at J, with 0 bases between. For the CDR3, the DNA is TGTGCCAGCAGTTTTAGCAATCAGCCCCAGCATTTT. Its translation is CASSFSNQPQHF.

This clonotype occurred once. Because the CDR3's place on the DNA is in doubt, the DNA is left out and the CDR3 is given as listed by TCRdb. This chain links TRBV23-1 with TRBJ1-4. TRBV23-1 counts as an open reading frame of uncertain function. The CDR3 length equals 15 residues, ends included. The CDR3 sequence is CASSQSRAWMKNCFF.

This chain links TRBV9 with TRBJ1-2; 10 nucleotides match TRBD1. V shed 3 bases and J 10 bases; nucleotides not matched to a gene: 3. The CDR3 totals 12 residues. CDR1 is SGDLS and CDR2 is YYNGEE in the germline V gene. The CDR3 DNA reads as TGTGCCAGCAGCGAGGGGACAGGGGACTACACCTTC. It translates to CASSEGTGDYTF.

The chain couples TRBV24-1 to TRBJ2-2, with D perhaps matching TRBD1 (6 bases). V shed 4 bases and J shed 2 bases, with 10 bases lying between them. This CDR3 is built from 15 residues. The V gene's germline CDR1 is KGHDR and CDR2 SFDVKD. CDR3 sequence reads: CATSDHRVNTGELFF. The CDR3 DNA is TGTGCCACCAGTGACCACAGGGTTAACACCGGGGAGCTGTTTTTT.

The genes are TRBV15 and TRBJ2-7; D ambiguous. The V gene lost 0 bases and the J gene lost 4 bases, with 7 bases spanning the gap. Germline CDR1 is LNHNV and CDR2 is YYDKDF (reference sequence). The CDR3 sequence is 13 residues long. DNA for the CDR3: TGTGCCACCAGCAGAGATCGAAGGTACGAGCAGTACTTC. Protein product: CATSRDRRYEQYF.

The V and J genes are TRBV27 and TRBJ2-7; D is possibly TRBD1 (5 bases). The CDR3 extends over 14 amino acids. The V gene's germline CDR1 is MNHEY and CDR2 SMNVEV (reference sequence). V was trimmed by 0 bases and J by 4 bases, leaving 10 bases between them. The CDR3 DNA follows: TGTGCCAGCAGTTTATCGGTAGGGGTGTACGAGCAGTACTTC. This translates into CASSLSVGVYEQYF.

This clonotype has only a few counts. This rearrangement joins TRBV29-1 to TRBJ2-7; D is perhaps TRBD2 (5 bases). Germline V CDR1 and CDR2: SQVTM, ANQGSEA. CDR3 length: 12 amino acids. The V end lost 0 bases, the J end lost 6 bases, and 9 bases lay between the germline ends. As DNA, the CDR3 is TGCAGCGTTGAAGAAGGCGGGTCCGAGCAGTACTTC. This gives the protein CSVEEGGSEQYF.

The chain uses TRBV15 and TRBJ2-7, with a tentative D call TRBD2 (6 bases). V was pared by 5 bases and J by 0 bases, with 11 bases between. The V gene's germline CDR1 is LNHNV and CDR2 YYDKDF (reference sequence). This CDR3 spans 14 amino acids. In DNA form, the CDR3 reads TGTGCCACCAGCGACAAGCGGGCCTCCTACGAGCAGTACTTC. Its protein product is CATSDKRASYEQYF.

The V gene is TRBV27, the J gene TRBJ1-2, with D maybe TRBD1 (6 bases). From germline, CDR1 is MNHEY and CDR2 SMNVEV (reference sequence). The CDR3 length is 13 residues. The germline V and J ends were trimmed by 6 bases and 8 bases, with 16 bases remaining between them. The CDR3, as DNA: TGTGCCAGCAGGTACGGGGGCGCAGTGGGCTACACCTTC. This encodes CASRYGGAVGYTF.

The chain recombines TRBV7-9 with TRBJ2-1; D unclear. Germline CDR1 SEHNR, CDR2 FQNEAQ (reference sequence). With 1 base removed from V and 7 bases from J, the gap between germline ends came to 8 bases. There are 13 residues in the CDR3. The CDR3 sequence: CASSLVVVNEQFF. Here the CDR3 DNA reads TGTGCCAGCAGCTTAGTTGTAGTGAATGAGCAGTTCTTC.

The rearrangement uses TRBV5-1 and TRBJ2-3, with D unresolved. In germline, CDR1 is SGHRS, CDR2 YFSETQ. The V end lost 6 bases, the J end lost 0 bases, and 14 bases lay between the germline ends. CDR3 size: 15 residues. The chain's CDR3 is CASTRLAGSTDTQYF. The CDR3 DNA follows: TGCGCCAGCACTCGACTCGCCGGAAGCACAGATACGCAGTATTTT.

The gene calls are TRBV7-2 and TRBJ2-7; no reliable D call. This CDR3 has 13 residues. V dropped 3 bases and J dropped 1 base, with 7 bases sitting between them. Germline V lookup: CDR1 SGHTA, CDR2 FQGNSA. CDR3 region: CASSFYSSYEQYF. The CDR3 region has the DNA TGTGCCAGCAGCTTCTACAGTTCCTACGAGCAGTACTTC.

This clonotype turned up a few times. The gene calls are TRBV4-2 and TRBJ2-1, with TRBD2 identical over 9 bases. Trimming cost V 2 bases and J 6 bases; bases outside gene matches: 2. Germline V lookup: CDR1 LGHNA, CDR2 YNFKEQ. This CDR3 contains 14 residues. The CDR3 sequence is CASSQPGLANEQFF. In DNA, the CDR3 is TGTGCCAGCAGCCAACCGGGACTAGCCAATGAGCAGTTCTTC.

V and J are TRBV5-1 and TRBJ2-7; TRBD2 is a possible D gene (7 bases). This CDR3 has 14 residues. Germline assignment: CDR1 SGHRS and CDR2 YFSETQ. V lost 1 base and J 4 bases, leaving 12 bases between the germline ends. The CDR3 DNA reads TGCGCCAGCAGCTTGCGGACTAGGGGGTACGAGCAGTACTTC. It specifies CASSLRTRGYEQYF.

V and J are TRBV20-1 and TRBJ1-1; D gene ambiguous. This CDR3 region has 15 residues. With 0 bases removed from V and 0 bases from J, the gap between germline ends came to 11 bases. Germline V gene data show CDR1 as DFQATT and CDR2 as SNEGSKA (reference sequence). For the CDR3, the DNA is TGCAGTGCTAGAGATCTCGAGTTCATGAACACTGAAGCTTTCTTT. The encoded protein is CSARDLEFMNTEAFF.